Listed here is a single TCR beta chain. What it recognizes is unknown. Deletions cut 3 bases from V and 7 bases from J, with 10 bases between. Per the germline V gene, CDR1 is SGHVS and CDR2 is FQNEAQ. The CDR3 is 13 residues long. The sample belongs to a study of T cell responses to AZD1222 COVID-19 vaccine. The study, taken as a whole, reports: Baseline seropositivity occurred in only a handful of AZD1222 recipients.

Sequencing was performed with immunoSEQ multiplex PCR; in TCRdb, only in-frame clones are kept and a portion is missing. The sample lists some 100,000 clones; about 88% were seen once. The receptor's source is an adult in good health. The genes are TRBV7-8 and TRBJ1-3, with a weak D call TRBD1 (5 bases). The source material was peripheral blood, sampled on day 0 of AZD1222 vaccination. CDR3 in DNA: TGTGCCAGCAGCTTGGGGGACTGGAACACCATATATTTT. Protein sequence: CASSLGDWNTIYF.